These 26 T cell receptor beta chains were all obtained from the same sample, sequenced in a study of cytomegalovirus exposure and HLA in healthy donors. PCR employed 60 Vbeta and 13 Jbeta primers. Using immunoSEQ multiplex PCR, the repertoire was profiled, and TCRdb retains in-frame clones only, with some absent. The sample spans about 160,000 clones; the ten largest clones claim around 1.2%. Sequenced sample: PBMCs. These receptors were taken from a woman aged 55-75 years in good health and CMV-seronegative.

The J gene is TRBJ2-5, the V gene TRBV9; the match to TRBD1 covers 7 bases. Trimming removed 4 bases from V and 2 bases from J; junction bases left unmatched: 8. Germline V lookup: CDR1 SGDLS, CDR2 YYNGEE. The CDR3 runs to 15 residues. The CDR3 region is CASSSRDRVQETQYF. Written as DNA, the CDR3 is TGTGCCAGCAGCTCCAGGGACAGAGTACAAGAGACCCAGTACTTC.

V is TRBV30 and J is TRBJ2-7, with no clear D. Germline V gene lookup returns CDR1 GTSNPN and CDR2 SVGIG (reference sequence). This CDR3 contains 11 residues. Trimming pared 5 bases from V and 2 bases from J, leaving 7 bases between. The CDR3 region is CAWSETYEQYF. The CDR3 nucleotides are TGTGCCTGGTCAGAAACCTACGAGCAGTACTTC.

The CDR3 here is CASSSRTGGPNTEAFF. The CDR3 region has the DNA TGTGCCAGCAGCTCCCGGACAGGCGGTCCGAACACTGAAGCTTTCTTT. The genes are TRBV7-9 and TRBJ1-1, with TRBD1 identical over 7 bases. V lost 4 bases and J lost 1; bases outside the gene matches: 9. The germline CDR1 and CDR2 sequences are SEHNR and FQNEAQ (reference sequence). The CDR3 consists of 16 residues.

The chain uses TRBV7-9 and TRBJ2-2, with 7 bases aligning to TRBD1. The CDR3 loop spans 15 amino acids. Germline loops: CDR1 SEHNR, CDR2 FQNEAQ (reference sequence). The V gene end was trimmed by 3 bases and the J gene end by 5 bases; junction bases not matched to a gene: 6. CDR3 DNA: TGTGCCAGCAGCTTGACTTACAGGGGAACCGGGGAGCTGTTTTTT. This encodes CASSLTYRGTGELFF.

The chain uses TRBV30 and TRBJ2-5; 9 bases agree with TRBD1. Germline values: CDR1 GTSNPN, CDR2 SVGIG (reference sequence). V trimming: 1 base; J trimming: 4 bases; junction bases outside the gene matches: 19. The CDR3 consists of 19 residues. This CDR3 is CAWSETPGDRASPRETQYF. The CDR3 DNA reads TGTGCCTGGAGTGAGACCCCCGGGGACAGGGCAAGCCCAAGAGAGACCCAGTACTTC.

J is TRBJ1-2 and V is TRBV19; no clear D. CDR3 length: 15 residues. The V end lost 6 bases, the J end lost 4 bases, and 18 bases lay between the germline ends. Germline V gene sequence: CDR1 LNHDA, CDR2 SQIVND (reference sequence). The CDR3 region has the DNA TGTGCCAGTAGCCTTCGAAGGGAGTTGGCCTATGGCTACACCTTC. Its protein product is CASSLRRELAYGYTF.

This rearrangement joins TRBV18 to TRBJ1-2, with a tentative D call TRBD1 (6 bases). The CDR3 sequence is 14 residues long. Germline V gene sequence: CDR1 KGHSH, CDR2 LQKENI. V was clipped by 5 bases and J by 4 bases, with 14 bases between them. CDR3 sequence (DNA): TGTGCCAGCTCATTGACAGGCGACCCCTATGGCTACACCTTC. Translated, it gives CASSLTGDPYGYTF.

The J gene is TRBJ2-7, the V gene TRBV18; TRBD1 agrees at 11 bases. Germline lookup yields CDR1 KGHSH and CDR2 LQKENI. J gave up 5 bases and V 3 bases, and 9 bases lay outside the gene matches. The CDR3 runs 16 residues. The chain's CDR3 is CASSPSRGTGGHEQYF. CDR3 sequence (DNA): TGTGCCAGCTCACCGAGTCGGGGGACAGGGGGGCACGAGCAGTACTTC.

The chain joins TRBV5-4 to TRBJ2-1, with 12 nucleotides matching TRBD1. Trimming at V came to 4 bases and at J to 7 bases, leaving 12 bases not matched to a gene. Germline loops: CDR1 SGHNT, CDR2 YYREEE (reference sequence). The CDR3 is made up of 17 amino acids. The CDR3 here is CASSQPLRDRGRNEQFF. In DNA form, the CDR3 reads TGTGCCAGCAGCCAGCCCCTCCGGGACAGGGGGCGAAATGAGCAGTTCTTC.

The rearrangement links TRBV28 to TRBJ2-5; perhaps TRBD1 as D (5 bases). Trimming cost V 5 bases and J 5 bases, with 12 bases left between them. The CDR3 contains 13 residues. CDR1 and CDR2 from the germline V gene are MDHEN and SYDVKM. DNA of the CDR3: TGTGCCAGCAGTGAGTCAGGGATGGAGACCCAGTACTTC. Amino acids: CASSESGMETQYF.

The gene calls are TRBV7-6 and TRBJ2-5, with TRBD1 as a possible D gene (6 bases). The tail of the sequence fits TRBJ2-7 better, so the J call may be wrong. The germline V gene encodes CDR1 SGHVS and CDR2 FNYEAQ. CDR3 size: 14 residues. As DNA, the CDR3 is TGTGCCAGCAGTTACAGGGTAGGATCCTACGAGCAGTACTTC. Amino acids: CASSYRVGSYEQYF.

The CDR3 DNA sequence: TGTGCCAGTAGTTCAAGGGGGACGGTGAACTATGGCTACACCTTC. This codes for CASSSRGTVNYGYTF. This chain links TRBV19 with TRBJ1-2; possible D gene TRBD1, 6 bases. Germline V gene lookup returns CDR1 LNHDA and CDR2 SQIVND (reference sequence). V was shortened by 5 bases and J by 2 bases, with 15 bases between the two germline ends. The CDR3 contains 15 residues. Variable domain in full (rest from reference TRBV19 and TRBJ1-2): DGGITQSPKYLFRKEGQNVTLSCEQNLNHDAMYWYRQDPGQGLRLIYYSQIVNDFQKGDIAEGYSVSREKKESFPLTVTSAQKNPTAFYLCASSSRGTVNYGYTFGSGTRLTVV.

This CDR3 reads CARSLISAGAGGAQYF. DNA of the CDR3: TGTGCCAGAAGCCTCATTTCCGCGGGAGCTGGGGGGGCGCAGTATTTT. The chain uses TRBV5-3 and TRBJ2-3, with 7 nucleotides matching TRBD2. TRBV5-3 carries the ORF label, with uncertain function. The J segment lost 10 bases and the V segment lost 4 bases, leaving 18 bases of the junction unmatched. The length of the CDR3 is 16 residues.

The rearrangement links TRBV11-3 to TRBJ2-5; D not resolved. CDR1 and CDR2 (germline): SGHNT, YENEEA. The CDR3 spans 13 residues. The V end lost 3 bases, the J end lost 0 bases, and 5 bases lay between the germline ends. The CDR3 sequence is CASSFRYQETQYF. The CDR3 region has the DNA TGTGCCAGCAGCTTTAGATACCAAGAGACCCAGTACTTC.

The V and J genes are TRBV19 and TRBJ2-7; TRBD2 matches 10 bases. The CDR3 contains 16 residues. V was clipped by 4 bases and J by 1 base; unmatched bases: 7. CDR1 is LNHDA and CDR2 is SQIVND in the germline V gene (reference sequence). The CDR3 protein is CASSTPRTSGSYEQYF. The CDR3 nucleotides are TGTGCCAGTAGTACCCCCCGGACTAGCGGATCCTACGAGCAGTACTTC.

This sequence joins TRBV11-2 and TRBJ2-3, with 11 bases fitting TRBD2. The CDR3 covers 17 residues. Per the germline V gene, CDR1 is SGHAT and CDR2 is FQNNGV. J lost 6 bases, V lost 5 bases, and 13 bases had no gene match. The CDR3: CASSPRTSSGRVDTQYF. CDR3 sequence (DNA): TGTGCCAGCAGCCCACGAACTAGTAGCGGGAGGGTCGATACGCAGTATTTT.

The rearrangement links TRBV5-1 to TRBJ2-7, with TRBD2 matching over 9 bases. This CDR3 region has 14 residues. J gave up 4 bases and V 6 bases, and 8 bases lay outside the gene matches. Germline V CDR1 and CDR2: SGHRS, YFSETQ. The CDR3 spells CASNPGLAEYEQYF. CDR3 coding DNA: TGCGCCAGCAACCCGGGACTAGCCGAGTACGAGCAGTACTTC.

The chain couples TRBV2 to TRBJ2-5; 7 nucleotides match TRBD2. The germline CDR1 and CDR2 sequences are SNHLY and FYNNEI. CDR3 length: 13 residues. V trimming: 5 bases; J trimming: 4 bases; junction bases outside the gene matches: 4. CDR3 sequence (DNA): TGTGCCAGCAGTTTGGGACTATTAGAGACCCAGTACTTC. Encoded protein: CASSLGLLETQYF.

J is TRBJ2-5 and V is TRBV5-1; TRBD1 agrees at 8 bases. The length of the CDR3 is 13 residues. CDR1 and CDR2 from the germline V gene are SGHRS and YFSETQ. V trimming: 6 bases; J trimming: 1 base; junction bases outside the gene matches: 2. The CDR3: CASKTGGQETQYF. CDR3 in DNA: TGCGCCAGCAAAACAGGGGGCCAAGAGACCCAGTACTTC. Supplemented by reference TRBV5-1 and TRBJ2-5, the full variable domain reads KAGVTQTPRYLIKTRGQQVTLSCSPISGHRSVSWYQQTPGQGLQFLFEYFSETQRNKGNFPGRFSGRQFSNSRSEMNVSTLELGDSALYLCASKTGGQETQYFGPGTRLLVL.

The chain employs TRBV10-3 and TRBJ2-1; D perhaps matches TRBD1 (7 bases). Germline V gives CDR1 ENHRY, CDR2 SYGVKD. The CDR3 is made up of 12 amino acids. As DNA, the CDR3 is TGTACCGCGGGACAGCCGGGGGTTGAGCAGTTCTTC. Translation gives CTAGQPGVEQFF.

The chain's CDR3 is CASSPRGGQFF. The CDR3 DNA is TGCGCCAGCAGCCCTCGGGGGGGGCAGTTCTTC. The J gene is TRBJ2-1, the V gene TRBV10-2, with TRBD2 matching over 8 bases. V trimming: 6 bases; J trimming: 12 bases; junction bases outside the gene matches: 4. Germline V gene lookup returns CDR1 WSHSY and CDR2 SAAADI. The CDR3 covers 11 residues.

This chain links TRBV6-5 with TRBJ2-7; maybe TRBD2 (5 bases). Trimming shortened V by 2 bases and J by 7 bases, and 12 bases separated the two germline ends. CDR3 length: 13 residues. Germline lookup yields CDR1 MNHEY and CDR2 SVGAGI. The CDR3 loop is CASSYTPGSEQYF. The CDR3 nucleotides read TGTGCCAGCAGTTACACGCCGGGGAGTGAGCAGTACTTC.

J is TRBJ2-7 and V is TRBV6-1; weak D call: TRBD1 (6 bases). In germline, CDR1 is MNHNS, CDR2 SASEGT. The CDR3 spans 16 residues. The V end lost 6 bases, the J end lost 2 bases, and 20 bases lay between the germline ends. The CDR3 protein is CASSERGSGWPYEQYF. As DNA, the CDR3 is TGTGCCAGCAGCGAAAGGGGGTCGGGATGGCCCTACGAGCAGTACTTC.

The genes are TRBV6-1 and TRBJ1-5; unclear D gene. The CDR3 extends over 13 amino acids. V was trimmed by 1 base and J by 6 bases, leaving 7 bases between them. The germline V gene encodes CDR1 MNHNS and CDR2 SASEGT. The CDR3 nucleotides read TGTGCCAGCAGTGAAGATCGGGGTCAGCCCCAGCATTTT. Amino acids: CASSEDRGQPQHF.

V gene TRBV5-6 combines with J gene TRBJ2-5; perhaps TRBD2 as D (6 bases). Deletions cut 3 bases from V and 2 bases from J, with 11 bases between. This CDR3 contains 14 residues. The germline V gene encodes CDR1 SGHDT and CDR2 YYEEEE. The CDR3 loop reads CASSYGGVQETQYF. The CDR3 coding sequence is TGTGCCAGCAGCTACGGAGGGGTACAAGAGACCCAGTACTTC.

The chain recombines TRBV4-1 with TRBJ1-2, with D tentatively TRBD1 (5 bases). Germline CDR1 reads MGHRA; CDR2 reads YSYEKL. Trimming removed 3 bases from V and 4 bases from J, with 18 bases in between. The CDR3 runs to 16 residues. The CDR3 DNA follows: TGCGCCAGCAGCCATTCGACCGGGGGTTGGTCCTATGGCTACACCTTC. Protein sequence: CASSHSTGGWSYGYTF.